The rows below give T cell receptor beta chains drawn from one sample of a study of T cells after yellow fever vaccination. TCRdb independently ran MiXCR on the 5' RACE reads; one entry per CDR3 protein. The sample lists 500,000 to 650,000 distinct CDR3 sequences, roughly a sixth seen once, with about 18% in the top ten. Source: PBMCs, taken 5 to 6 days after the first yellow fever vaccination. These receptors were obtained from a man aged 18-30 years who received the YFV17D yellow fever vaccine. Each CDR3 is given with its conserved first and last residue. The order of the fields is V gene, clone size, D gene, J gene, CDR3 DNA, CDR3 protein. D genes are given only for firm matches. Clone size is stated in some rows and not others, as once, few, many or a class when expanded.

v_call: TRBV6-5; clone_size: once; d_call: TRBD1; j_call: TRBJ2-6; cdr3_nt: TGTGCCAGCAGTTACGGGACAGGGGTGACTGGGGCCAACGTCCTGACTTTC; cdr3_aa: CASSYGTGVTGANVLTF
v_call: TRBV6-5; clone_size: few; d_call: .; j_call: TRBJ2-1; cdr3_nt: TGTGCCAGCAGTTACTCGACTGGGGGGCCAAACAATGAGCAGTTCTTC; cdr3_aa: CASSYSTGGPNNEQFF
v_call: TRBV27; clone_size: .; d_call: .; j_call: TRBJ2-2; cdr3_nt: TGTGCCAGCAGTTACGGGGCATTCACCGGGGAGCTGTTTTTT; cdr3_aa: CASSYGAFTGELFF
v_call: TRBV24-1; clone_size: few; d_call: .; j_call: TRBJ2-1; cdr3_nt: TGTGCCACCAGTGAATACGGACGAAGCGGCGATGAGCAGTTCTTC; cdr3_aa: CATSEYGRSGDEQFF
v_call: TRBV11-2; clone_size: .; d_call: .; j_call: TRBJ2-5; cdr3_nt: TGTGCCAGCACCCTCCGGGGGAGCGAGACCCAGTACTTC; cdr3_aa: CASTLRGSETQYF
v_call: TRBV5-1; clone_size: few; d_call: TRBD2; j_call: TRBJ2-1; cdr3_nt: TGCGCCAGCAGCCGGCTCGGGGGGGTTCCCAATGAGCAGTTCTTC; cdr3_aa: CASSRLGGVPNEQFF
v_call: TRBV27; clone_size: few; d_call: .; j_call: TRBJ1-4; cdr3_nt: TGTGCCAGCAGAAAGGGAATCAATGAAAAACTGTTTTTT; cdr3_aa: CASRKGINEKLFF
v_call: TRBV15; clone_size: .; d_call: .; j_call: TRBJ1-3; cdr3_nt: TGTGCCACCAGCAGAGTTGAGGGGACTGGAAACACCATATATTTT; cdr3_aa: CATSRVEGTGNTIYF
v_call: TRBV7-9; clone_size: .; d_call: TRBD1; j_call: TRBJ2-7; cdr3_nt: TGTGCCAGCAGCTTTACAGGGGCGAAAGCCTACGAGCAGTACTTC; cdr3_aa: CASSFTGAKAYEQYF
v_call: TRBV5-6; clone_size: few; d_call: .; j_call: TRBJ2-1; cdr3_nt: TGTGCCAGCAGCGCCGCCCCAGGGAATGAGCAGTTCTTC; cdr3_aa: CASSAAPGNEQFF
v_call: TRBV7-9; clone_size: .; d_call: TRBD2; j_call: TRBJ2-5; cdr3_nt: TGTGCCAGCTCGGGACTAGTCGATGGAGAGACCCAGTACTTC; cdr3_aa: CASSGLVDGETQYF
v_call: TRBV7-8; clone_size: .; d_call: TRBD1; j_call: TRBJ1-1; cdr3_nt: TGTGCCAGCAGCTTTTCAGGGGGTAGGGGCACTGAAGCTTTCTTT; cdr3_aa: CASSFSGGRGTEAFF
v_call: TRBV9; clone_size: many; d_call: TRBD2; j_call: TRBJ2-5; cdr3_nt: TGTGCCAGCAGCGTGGGGACTAGCGACCAAGAGACCCAGTACTTC; cdr3_aa: CASSVGTSDQETQYF
v_call: TRBV5-1; clone_size: .; d_call: TRBD2; j_call: TRBJ2-1; cdr3_nt: TGCGCCAGCAGCTCTCTCTACGCCGGGACTAGCGGGGAAGAGCAGTTCTTC; cdr3_aa: CASSSLYAGTSGEEQFF
v_call: TRBV2; clone_size: .; d_call: .; j_call: TRBJ1-6; cdr3_nt: TGTGCCAGCAGTGAAGCGCTTCAGGGGCCTGGGAATTCACCCCTCCACTTT; cdr3_aa: CASSEALQGPGNSPLHF
v_call: TRBV18; clone_size: .; d_call: TRBD1; j_call: TRBJ2-1; cdr3_nt: TGTGCCAGCTCACCATTAACAGGGGGGAATGAGCAGTTCTTC; cdr3_aa: CASSPLTGGNEQFF
v_call: TRBV9; clone_size: .; d_call: TRBD2; j_call: TRBJ2-1; cdr3_nt: TGTGCCAGCAGCCTCCTCCTAGCGGGCTACAATGAGCAGTTCTTC; cdr3_aa: CASSLLLAGYNEQFF